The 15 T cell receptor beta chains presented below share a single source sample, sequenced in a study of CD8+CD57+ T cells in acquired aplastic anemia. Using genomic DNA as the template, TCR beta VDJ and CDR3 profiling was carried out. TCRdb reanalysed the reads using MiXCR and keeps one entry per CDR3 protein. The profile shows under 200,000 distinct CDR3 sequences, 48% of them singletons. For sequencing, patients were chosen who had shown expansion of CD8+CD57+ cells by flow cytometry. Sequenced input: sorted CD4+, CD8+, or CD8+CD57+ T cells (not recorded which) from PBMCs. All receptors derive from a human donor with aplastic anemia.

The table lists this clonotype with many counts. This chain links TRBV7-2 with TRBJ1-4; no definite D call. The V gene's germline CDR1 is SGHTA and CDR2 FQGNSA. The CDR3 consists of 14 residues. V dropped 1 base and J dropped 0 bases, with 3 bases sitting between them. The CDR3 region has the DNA TGTGCCAGCAGCTTAGGCGCAACTAATGAAAAACTGTTTTTT. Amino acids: CASSLGATNEKLFF. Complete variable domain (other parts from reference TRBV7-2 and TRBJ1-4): GAGVSQSPSNKVTEKGKDVELRCDPISGHTALYWYRQSLGQGLEFLIYFQGNSAPDKSGLPSDRFSAERTGGSVSTLTIQRTQQEDSAVYLCASSLGATNEKLFFGSGTQLSVL.

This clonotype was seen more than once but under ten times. For the CDR3, the DNA is TGTGCCAGTAGTATCACTAGTGGGGAGCTGTTTTTT. Amino acid sequence: CASSITSGELFF. The V gene is TRBV19, the J gene TRBJ2-2, with D perhaps matching TRBD2 (5 bases). V was shortened by 3 bases and J by 8 bases, with 7 bases between the two germline ends. The V gene's germline CDR1 is LNHDA and CDR2 SQIVND (reference sequence). This CDR3 spans 12 amino acids.

CDR3 sequence reads: CASSQGEGTYNEQFF. Written as DNA, the CDR3 is TGCGCCAGCAGCCAAGGTGAGGGGACCTACAATGAGCAGTTCTTC. The chain recombines TRBV4-1 with TRBJ2-1, with D perhaps matching TRBD1 or TRBD2 (5 bases each). Trimming left V 1 base short and J 2 bases short, with 9 bases between. The germline V gene has CDR1 MGHRA and CDR2 YSYEKL. This CDR3 is 15 amino acids long.

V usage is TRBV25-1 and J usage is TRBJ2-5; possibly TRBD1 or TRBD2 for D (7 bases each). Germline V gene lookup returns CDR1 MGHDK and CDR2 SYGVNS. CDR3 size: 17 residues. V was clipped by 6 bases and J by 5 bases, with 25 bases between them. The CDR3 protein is CASSLLLGQGGPETQYF. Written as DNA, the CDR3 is TGTGCCAGCAGCTTACTCCTTGGGCAGGGGGGGCCGGAGACCCAGTACTTC.

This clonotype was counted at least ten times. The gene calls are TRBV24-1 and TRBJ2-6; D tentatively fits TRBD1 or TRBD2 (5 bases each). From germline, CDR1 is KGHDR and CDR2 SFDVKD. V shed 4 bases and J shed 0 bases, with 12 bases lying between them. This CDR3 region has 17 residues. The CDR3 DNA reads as TGTGCCACCAGTGACCCGGGACGGTTCTCTGGGGCCAACGTCCTGACTTTC. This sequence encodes CATSDPGRFSGANVLTF.

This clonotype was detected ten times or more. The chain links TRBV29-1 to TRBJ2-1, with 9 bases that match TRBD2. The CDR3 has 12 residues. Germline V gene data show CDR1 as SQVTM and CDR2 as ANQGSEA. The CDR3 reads CRVAGDFNEQFF. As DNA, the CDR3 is TGCAGGGTAGCGGGAGATTTCAATGAGCAGTTCTTC.

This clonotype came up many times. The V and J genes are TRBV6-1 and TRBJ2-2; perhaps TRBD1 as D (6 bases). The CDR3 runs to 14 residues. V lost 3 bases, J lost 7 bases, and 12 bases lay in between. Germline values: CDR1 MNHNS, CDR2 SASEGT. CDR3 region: CASSDHRAGGELFF. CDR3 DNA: TGTGCCAGCAGTGACCACAGGGCCGGCGGGGAGCTGTTTTTT.

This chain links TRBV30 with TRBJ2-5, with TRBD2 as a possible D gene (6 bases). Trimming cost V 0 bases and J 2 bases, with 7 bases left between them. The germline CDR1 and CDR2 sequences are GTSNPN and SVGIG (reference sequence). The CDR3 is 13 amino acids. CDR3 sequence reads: CAWSVREQETQYF. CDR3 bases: TGTGCCTGGAGTGTACGGGAGCAAGAGACCCAGTACTTC. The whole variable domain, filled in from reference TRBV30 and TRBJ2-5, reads SQTIHQWPATLVQPVGSPLSLECTVEGTSNPNLYWYRQAAGRGLQLLFYSVGIGQISSEVPQNLSASRPQDRQFILSSKKLLLSDSGFYLCAWSVREQETQYFGPGTRLLVL.

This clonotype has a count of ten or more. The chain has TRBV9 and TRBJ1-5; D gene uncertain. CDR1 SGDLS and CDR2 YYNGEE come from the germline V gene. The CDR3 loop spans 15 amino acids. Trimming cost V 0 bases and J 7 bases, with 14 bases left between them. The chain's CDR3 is CASSVGYEVGQPQHF. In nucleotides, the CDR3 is TGTGCCAGCAGCGTAGGATACGAGGTGGGACAGCCCCAGCATTTT.

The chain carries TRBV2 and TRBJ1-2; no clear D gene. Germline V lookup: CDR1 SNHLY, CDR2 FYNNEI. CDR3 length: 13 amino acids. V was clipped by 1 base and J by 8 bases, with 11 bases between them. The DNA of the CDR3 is TGTGCCAGCAGTGAAGGCGTGGCGCGAGGCTACACCTTC. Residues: CASSEGVARGYTF.

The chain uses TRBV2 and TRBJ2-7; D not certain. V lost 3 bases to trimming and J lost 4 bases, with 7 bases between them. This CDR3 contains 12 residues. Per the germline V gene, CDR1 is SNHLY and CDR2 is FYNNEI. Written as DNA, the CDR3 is TGTGCCAGCAGTGATGCGGTATACGAGCAGTACTTC. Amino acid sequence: CASSDAVYEQYF.

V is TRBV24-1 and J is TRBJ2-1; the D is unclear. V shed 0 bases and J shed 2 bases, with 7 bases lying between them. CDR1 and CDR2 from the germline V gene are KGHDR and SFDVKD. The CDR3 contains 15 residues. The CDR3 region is CATSDLSLPYNEQFF. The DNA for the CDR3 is TGTGCCACCAGTGATTTGTCTTTGCCCTACAATGAGCAGTTCTTC.

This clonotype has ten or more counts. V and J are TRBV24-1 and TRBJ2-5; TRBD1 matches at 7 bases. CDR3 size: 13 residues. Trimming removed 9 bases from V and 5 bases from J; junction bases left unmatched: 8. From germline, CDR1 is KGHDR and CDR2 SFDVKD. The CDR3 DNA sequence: TGTGCCACCGCGGCAGGGGGTAGGGAGACCCAGTACTTC. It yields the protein CATAAGGRETQYF.

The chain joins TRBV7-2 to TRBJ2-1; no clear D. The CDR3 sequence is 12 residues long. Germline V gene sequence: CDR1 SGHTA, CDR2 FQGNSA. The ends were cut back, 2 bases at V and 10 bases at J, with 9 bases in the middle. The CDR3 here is CASSLTRREQFF. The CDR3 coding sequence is TGTGCCAGCAGCTTAACCAGAAGGGAGCAGTTCTTC.

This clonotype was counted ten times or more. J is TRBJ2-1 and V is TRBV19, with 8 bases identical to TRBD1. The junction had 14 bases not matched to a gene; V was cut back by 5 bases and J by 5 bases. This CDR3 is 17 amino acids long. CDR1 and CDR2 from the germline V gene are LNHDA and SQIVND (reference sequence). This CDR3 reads CASSSPGGGQPDNEQFF. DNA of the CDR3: TGTGCCAGTAGTTCCCCAGGGGGCGGTCAACCTGACAATGAGCAGTTCTTC.